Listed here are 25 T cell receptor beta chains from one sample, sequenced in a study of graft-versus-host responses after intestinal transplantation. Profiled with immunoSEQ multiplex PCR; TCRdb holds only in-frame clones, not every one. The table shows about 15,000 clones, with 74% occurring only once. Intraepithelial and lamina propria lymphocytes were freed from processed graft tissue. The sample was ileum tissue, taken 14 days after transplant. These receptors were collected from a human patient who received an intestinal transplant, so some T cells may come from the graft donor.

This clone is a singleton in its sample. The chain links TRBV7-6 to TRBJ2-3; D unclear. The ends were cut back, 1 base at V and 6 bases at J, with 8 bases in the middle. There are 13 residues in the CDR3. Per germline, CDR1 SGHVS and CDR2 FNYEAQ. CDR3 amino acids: CASSLVGGDTQYF. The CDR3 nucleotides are TGTGCCAGCAGCTTAGTCGGTGGTGATACGCAGTATTTT.

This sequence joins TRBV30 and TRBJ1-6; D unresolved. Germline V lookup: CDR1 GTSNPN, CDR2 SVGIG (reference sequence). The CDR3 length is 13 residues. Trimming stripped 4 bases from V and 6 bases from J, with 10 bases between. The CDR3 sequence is CAWTAQSNSPLHF. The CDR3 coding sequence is TGTGCCTGGACGGCACAAAGTAATTCACCCCTCCACTTT. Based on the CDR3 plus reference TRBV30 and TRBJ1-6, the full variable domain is SQTIHQWPATLVQPVGSPLSLECTVEGTSNPNLYWYRQAAGRGLQLLFYSVGIGQISSEVPQNLSASRPQDRQFILSSKKLLLSDSGFYLCAWTAQSNSPLHFGNGTRLTVT.

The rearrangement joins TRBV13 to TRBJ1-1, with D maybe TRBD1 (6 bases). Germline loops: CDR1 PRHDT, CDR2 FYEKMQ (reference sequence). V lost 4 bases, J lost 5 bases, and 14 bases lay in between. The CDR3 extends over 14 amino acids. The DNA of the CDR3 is TGTGCCAGCAGCTACGCTGGGGGGCCTACTGAAGCTTTCTTT. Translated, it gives CASSYAGGPTEAFF.

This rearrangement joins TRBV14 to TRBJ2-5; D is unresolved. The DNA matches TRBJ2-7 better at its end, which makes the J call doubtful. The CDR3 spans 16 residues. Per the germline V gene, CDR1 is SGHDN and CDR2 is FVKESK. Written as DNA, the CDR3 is TGTGCCAGCAGCCAAGATTACGGAACACTCACCTACGAGCAGTACTTC. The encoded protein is CASSQDYGTLTYEQYF.

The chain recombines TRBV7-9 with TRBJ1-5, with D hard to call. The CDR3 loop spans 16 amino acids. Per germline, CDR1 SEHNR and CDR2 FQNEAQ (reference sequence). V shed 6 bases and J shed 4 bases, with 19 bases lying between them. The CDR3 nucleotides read TGTGCCAGCAGTTCCAGCCGTCGACTGTTAAATCAGCCCCAGCATTTT. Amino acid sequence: CASSSSRRLLNQPQHF.

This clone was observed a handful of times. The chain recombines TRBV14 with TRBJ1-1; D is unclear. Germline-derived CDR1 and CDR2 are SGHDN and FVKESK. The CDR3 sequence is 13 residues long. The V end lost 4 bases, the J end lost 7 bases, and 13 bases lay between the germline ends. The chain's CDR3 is CASSLIRPGEAFF. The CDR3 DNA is TGTGCCAGCAGCCTGATCAGGCCCGGTGAAGCTTTCTTT.

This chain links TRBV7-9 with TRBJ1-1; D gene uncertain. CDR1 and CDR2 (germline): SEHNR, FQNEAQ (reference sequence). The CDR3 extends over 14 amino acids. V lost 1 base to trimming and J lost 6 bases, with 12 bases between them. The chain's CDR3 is CASSLDSRISEAFF. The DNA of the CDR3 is TGTGCCAGCAGCTTAGACAGCCGGATATCTGAAGCTTTCTTT.

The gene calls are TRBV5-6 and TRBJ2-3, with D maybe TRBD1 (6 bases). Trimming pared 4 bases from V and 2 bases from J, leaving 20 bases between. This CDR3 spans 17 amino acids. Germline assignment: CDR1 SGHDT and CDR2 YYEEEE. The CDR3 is CASSHARQASFTDTQYF. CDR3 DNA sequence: TGTGCCAGCAGCCATGCAAGACAGGCCTCCTTCACAGATACGCAGTATTTT.

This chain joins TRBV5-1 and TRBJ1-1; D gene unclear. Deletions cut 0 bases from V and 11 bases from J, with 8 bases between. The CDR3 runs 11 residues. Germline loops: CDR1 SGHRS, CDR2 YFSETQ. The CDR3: CASSLGLEAFF. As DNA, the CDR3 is TGCGCCAGCAGCTTGGGCCTGGAGGCTTTCTTT.

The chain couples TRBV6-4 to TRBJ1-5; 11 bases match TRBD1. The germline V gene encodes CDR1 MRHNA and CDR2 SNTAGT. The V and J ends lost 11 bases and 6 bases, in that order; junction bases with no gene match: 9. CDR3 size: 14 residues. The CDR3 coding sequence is TGTGCCGGCCCGGACAGGGGGCGAGGTCAGCCCCAGCATTTT. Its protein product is CAGPDRGRGQPQHF.

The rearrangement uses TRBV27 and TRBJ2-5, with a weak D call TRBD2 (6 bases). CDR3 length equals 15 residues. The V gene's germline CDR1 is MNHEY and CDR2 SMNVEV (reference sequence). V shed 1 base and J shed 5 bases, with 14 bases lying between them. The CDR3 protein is CASSLFAEGRETQYF. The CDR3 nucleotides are TGTGCCAGCAGTTTATTTGCGGAGGGGCGGGAGACCCAGTACTTC.

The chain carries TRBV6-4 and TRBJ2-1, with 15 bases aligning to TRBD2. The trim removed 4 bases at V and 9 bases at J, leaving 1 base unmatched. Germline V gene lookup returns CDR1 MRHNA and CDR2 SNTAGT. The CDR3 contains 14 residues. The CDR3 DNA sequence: TGTGCCAGCAGTGGGACTAGCGGGGGGGCTGAGCAGTTCTTC. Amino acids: CASSGTSGGAEQFF.

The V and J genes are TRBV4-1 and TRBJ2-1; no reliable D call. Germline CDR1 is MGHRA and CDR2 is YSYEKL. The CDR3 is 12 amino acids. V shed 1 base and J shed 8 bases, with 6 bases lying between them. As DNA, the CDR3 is TGCGCCAGCAGCCAAGGCGTTGATGAGCAGTTCTTC. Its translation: CASSQGVDEQFF.

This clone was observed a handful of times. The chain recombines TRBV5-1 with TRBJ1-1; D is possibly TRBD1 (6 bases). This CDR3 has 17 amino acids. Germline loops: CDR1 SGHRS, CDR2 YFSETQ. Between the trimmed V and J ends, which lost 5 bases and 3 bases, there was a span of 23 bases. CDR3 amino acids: CASRLTSGVVGDTEAFF. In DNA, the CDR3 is TGCGCCAGCAGATTAACGTCAGGGGTAGTAGGTGACACTGAAGCTTTCTTT.

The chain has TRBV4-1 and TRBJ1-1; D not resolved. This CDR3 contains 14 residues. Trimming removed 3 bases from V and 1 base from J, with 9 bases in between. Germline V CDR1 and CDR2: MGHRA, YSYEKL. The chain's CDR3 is CASSQDLGNTEAFF. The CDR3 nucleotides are TGCGCCAGCAGCCAGGACCTAGGGAACACTGAAGCTTTCTTT.

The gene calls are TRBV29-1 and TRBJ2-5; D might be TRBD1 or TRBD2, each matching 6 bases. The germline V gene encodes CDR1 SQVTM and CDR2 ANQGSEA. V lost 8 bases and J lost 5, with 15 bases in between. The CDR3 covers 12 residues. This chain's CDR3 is CSIGGPGETQYF. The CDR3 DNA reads TGCAGCATTGGGGGGCCCGGGGAGACCCAGTACTTC.

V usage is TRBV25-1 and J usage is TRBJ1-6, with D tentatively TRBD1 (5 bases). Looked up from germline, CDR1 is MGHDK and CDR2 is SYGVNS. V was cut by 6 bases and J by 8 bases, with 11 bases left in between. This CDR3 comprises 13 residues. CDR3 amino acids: CASSQGRDSPLHF. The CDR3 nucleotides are TGTGCCAGCAGCCAGGGACGGGATTCACCCCTCCACTTT.

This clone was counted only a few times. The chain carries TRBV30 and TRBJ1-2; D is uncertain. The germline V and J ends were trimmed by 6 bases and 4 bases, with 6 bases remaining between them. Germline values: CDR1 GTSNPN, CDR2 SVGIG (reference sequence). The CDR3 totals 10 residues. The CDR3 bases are TGTGCCTGCCAAGGCTATGGCTACACCTTC. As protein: CACQGYGYTF.

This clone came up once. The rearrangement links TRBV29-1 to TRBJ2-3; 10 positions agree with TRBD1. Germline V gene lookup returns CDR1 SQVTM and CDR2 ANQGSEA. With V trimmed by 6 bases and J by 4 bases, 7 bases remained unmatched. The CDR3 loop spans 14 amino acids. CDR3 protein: CSVFTGQGSDTQYF. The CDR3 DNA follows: TGCAGCGTATTCACGGGACAGGGGTCAGATACGCAGTATTTT.

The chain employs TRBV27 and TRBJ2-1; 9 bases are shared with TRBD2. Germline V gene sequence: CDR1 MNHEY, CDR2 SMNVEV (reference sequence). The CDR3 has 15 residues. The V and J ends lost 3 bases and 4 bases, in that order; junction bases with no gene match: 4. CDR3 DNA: TGTGCCAGCAGTTTCCGCGGGAGGGAGTACAATGAGCAGTTCTTC. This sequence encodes CASSFRGREYNEQFF.

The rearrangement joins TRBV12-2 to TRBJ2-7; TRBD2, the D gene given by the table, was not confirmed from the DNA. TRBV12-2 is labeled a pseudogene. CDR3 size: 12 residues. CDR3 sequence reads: CASRLAGVQWYF. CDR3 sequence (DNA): TGTGCAAGTCGCTTAGCGGGAGTCCAATGGTACTTC.

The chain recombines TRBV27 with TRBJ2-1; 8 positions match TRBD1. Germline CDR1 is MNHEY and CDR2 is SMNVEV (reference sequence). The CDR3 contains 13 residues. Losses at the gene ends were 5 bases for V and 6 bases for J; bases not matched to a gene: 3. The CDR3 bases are TGTGCCAGCAGTCTCGGGACAGGCAATGAGCAGTTCTTC. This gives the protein CASSLGTGNEQFF.

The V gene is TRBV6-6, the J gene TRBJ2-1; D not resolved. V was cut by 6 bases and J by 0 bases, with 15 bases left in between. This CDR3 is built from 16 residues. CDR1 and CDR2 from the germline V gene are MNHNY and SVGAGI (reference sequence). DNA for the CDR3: TGTGCCAGCAGCTTCCCCGACCTACGCTCCTACAATGAGCAGTTCTTC. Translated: CASSFPDLRSYNEQFF.

CDR3: CASSLTGSEQFF. The DNA for the CDR3 is TGTGCCAGCAGCTTAACGGGAAGTGAGCAGTTCTTC. The chain recombines TRBV7-9 with TRBJ2-1, with D perhaps TRBD2 (5 bases). Germline CDR1 reads SEHNR; CDR2 reads FQNEAQ (reference sequence). This CDR3 contains 12 residues. V gave up 2 bases and J gave up 9 bases, with 8 bases separating them.

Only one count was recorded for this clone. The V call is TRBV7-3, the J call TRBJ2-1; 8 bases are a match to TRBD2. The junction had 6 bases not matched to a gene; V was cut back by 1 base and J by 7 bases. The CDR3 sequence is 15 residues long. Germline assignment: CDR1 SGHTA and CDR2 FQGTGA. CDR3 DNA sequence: TGTGCCAGCAGCTTAAGCGGGAGGCCGGGGAATGAGCAGTTCTTC. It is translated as CASSLSGRPGNEQFF.